Detailed here is one T cell receptor (beta chain). The antigen it binds to is not known. The input lacks base qualities; no much larger clone sits a single base away. This record comes from a study of blood T cell repertoires in COVID-19 (dated by TCRdb to the early 2020s). About the full investigation: Samples covering the acute and convalescent phases of COVID-19 were provided by collaborators in the United States, Italy and Spain. The prospective study material was composed of cDNA or gDNA derived from T cells, B-cell-depleted T cells, or PBMCs. Subjects who had been exposed to COVID-19, were actively infected with it, or had recovered from it provided the deeply sampled blood TCRbeta repertoires that made up the dataset. The repertoires were made available in a free public database intended to serve as a resource for research on the immune response to SARS-CoV-2. The samples were drawn from two sources: the first 160 participants of the ongoing ImmuneRACE study, and 1,254 subjects contributed by 6 global collaborators. A de-identified subject ID, COVID-19 status, age in years and sex were almost always included in the sample metadata. HLA class I and class II types, where available, came from metadata supplied by the sample provider rather than from assay-based typing.

Each collaborating institution followed its own protocols to collect whole blood in K2EDTA tubes. Collaborator samples were shipped for TCRbeta analysis as frozen whole blood, isolated PBMCs, or DNA extracted from either sample type. TCRbeta CDR3 regions were amplified from genomic DNA by means of the immunoSEQ Assay, a bias-controlled multiplex PCR. For the original study's pipeline: The number of nucleated cells in each sample was estimated from the amplification of reference gene primers within the assay. To quantify the absolute abundance of each unique TCRbeta CDR3 rearrangement, sequence reads were collapsed and filtered. For each sample, productive Simpson clonality was calculated as the square root of Simpson's diversity index over productive rearrangements. Sourced from immuneACCESS, this table was stored by TCRdb with only in-frame sequences that have V and J called. A share of the clones is absent; for the studies checked, an unresolved V gene accounts for under half, and the remainder has no known explanation. The V and J calls and the clone size are those of that table, but D and trimming were determined from the DNA. Counted in this sample were 200,000 to 300,000 clones; 88% of them appeared once. In total, the top ten clones hold around 0.8% of the sample.

What the research found in general, with its limitations: How much clinical and demographic metadata was included differed by source and by participant, and the metadata was provided uncurated.

The sequence derives from a woman in her thirties with acute or convalescent COVID-19. The sequenced sample consisted of peripheral blood.

The CDR3 protein sequence reads: CASSSTQGWNEQFF. The sequenced DNA: TGCGCCAGCAGCTCAACACAGGGGTGGAATGAGCAGTTCTTC. The sequence joins TRBV5-1 to TRBJ2-1, and 7 bases in between align with TRBD1. V has 3 bases trimmed and J has 7 bases trimmed; junction bases matching no gene number 7. The germline V gene provides CDR1 SGHRS and CDR2 YFSETQ. The CDR3, from cysteine to phenylalanine, totals 14 residues. Only the CDR3 region is kept as DNA, spanning 42 bases read in frame from base 1.